What follows is one T cell receptor beta chain and its context. No antigen is known for it. This record belongs to a study of Ad26.COV2.S vaccination and SARS-CoV-2 variants. In the study overall: Trial arm assignment for the donor was COV1001 Ad26.COV2.S. Study-level points and caveats: Relative to placebo recipients, vaccine recipients exhibited elevated spike-specific TCR breadth.

Indicated treatment: 15 to 20 received Ad26.COV2.S at low or high dose, single or two shots; roughly five received placebo; per-sample allocation not given. Sampling happened 63 days after the first vaccine or placebo injection. Only in-frame clones appear in the TCRdb table, and some are missing; sequencing was by immunoSEQ multiplex PCR. The sample consists of some 330,000 clones, 75% to 90% of them appearing once. The CDR3 is made up of 13 amino acids. Trimming removed 3 bases at V and 7 bases at J, with 12 bases between. J is TRBJ1-2 and V is TRBV12-3 or TRBV12-4; unclear D gene. The receptor comes from a person aged 18-60 years who received the Ad26.COV2.S COVID-19 vaccine or a placebo. The specimen was peripheral blood, collected in a trial of Ad26.COV2.S vaccine versus placebo. This CDR3 is CASSFEALFGYTF. CDR3 coding DNA: TGTGCCAGCAGTTTCGAGGCCCTCTTTGGCTACACCTTC.